The 25 T cell receptor beta chains below come from one sample, sequenced in a study of post-analysis software for immune sequencing data. Study-wide results and caveats: About 5 TRBV segments occurring more often in patients than controls included TRBV5-6, TRBV5-1 and TRBV20-1.

These receptors' targets are unknown. Prepared libraries of TCR beta cDNA carried unique molecular identifiers. In TCRdb, the PCR reads were re-called with MiXCR into one record per CDR3 protein. Among 550,000 to 700,000 distinct CDR3 sequences, roughly 40% were seen once, and the ten largest hold over 1.5%. The sequenced material came from blood. The receptors were sampled from a girl between 10 and 17 years old with multiple sclerosis.

The rearrangement joins TRBV5-6 to TRBJ2-7; TRBD2 is a possible D gene (6 bases). The J call may not be correct, given that the DNA end is closer to TRBJ2-5. Per the germline V gene, CDR1 is SGHDT and CDR2 is YYEEEE. CDR3 length: 13 amino acids. This CDR3 reads CASSPDGRETQYF. The CDR3 DNA reads as TGTGCCAGCAGCCCCGACGGGAGAGAGACCCAGTACTTC.

This rearrangement joins TRBV6-1 to TRBJ2-6; TRBD1 agrees at 8 bases. Germline loops: CDR1 MNHNS, CDR2 SASEGT. Germline trimming cut 6 bases from V and 0 bases from J; bases unmatched to any gene: 7. The CDR3 is 17 amino acids. This CDR3 is CASSPTGATSGANVLTF. The CDR3 DNA reads as TGTGCCAGCAGCCCGACAGGGGCGACCTCTGGGGCCAACGTCCTGACTTTC.

V and J are TRBV12-3 or TRBV12-4 and TRBJ1-2; D gene ambiguous. CDR3 length equals 17 residues. V was cut by 2 bases and J by 9 bases, with 25 bases left in between. The CDR3 protein is CASSLTPLYTVQYRYTF. The DNA of the CDR3 is TGTGCCAGCAGTTTAACTCCCCTTTACACGGTCCAATATCGCTACACCTTC.

The V gene is TRBV5-1, the J gene TRBJ2-1; no firm D call. Germline V gives CDR1 SGHRS, CDR2 YFSETQ. Trimming shortened V by 1 base and J by 3 bases, and 2 bases separated the two germline ends. This CDR3 has 12 amino acids. The CDR3 coding sequence is TGCGCCAGCAGCTTGTTCTACAATGAGCAGTTCTTC. It specifies CASSLFYNEQFF.

The chain is built from TRBV6-4 and TRBJ2-1; 7 bases are shared with TRBD2. J gave up 0 bases and V 7 bases, and 6 bases lay outside the gene matches. Germline V gene sequence: CDR1 MRHNA, CDR2 SNTAGT. The CDR3 loop spans 15 amino acids. The CDR3 DNA reads TGTGCCAGCACCCCCGGGGGGAACTCCTACAATGAGCAGTTCTTC. Protein: CASTPGGNSYNEQFF.

The V call is TRBV10-3, the J call TRBJ2-7, with 11 bases identical to TRBD2. The J segment lost 4 bases and the V segment lost 6 bases, leaving 11 bases of the junction unmatched. CDR1 ENHRY and CDR2 SYGVKD come from the germline V gene. The CDR3 extends over 16 amino acids. The CDR3 sequence: CAISQRGTSGRYEQYF. The DNA for the CDR3 is TGTGCCATCAGCCAACGGGGGACTAGCGGAAGATACGAGCAGTACTTC.

Notes on this clonotype: An end of the junction differs from the germline gene, which may be a read error. V is TRBV7-6 and J is TRBJ2-3, with no clear D. The CDR3 length is 15 residues. CDR1 and CDR2 (germline): SGHVS, FNYEAQ. CDR3 nucleotides: TGTGCCAGCAGCTTAGAATGGCGGAGCACAGATACGCGGTATTTT. This gives the protein CASSLEWRSTDTRYF.

The rearrangement uses TRBV20-1 and TRBJ2-6; TRBD2 matches at 10 bases. In germline, CDR1 is DFQATT, CDR2 SNEGSKA (reference sequence). The CDR3 covers 19 residues. The trim removed 1 base at V and 0 bases at J, leaving 9 bases unmatched. The CDR3 nucleotides read TGCAGTGCTAGAGGAACATGGACTAGCGGAACCTCTGGGGCCAACGTCCTGACTTTC. Protein product: CSARGTWTSGTSGANVLTF.

The chain recombines TRBV29-1 with TRBJ2-5; 9 bases are a match to TRBD2. V shed 5 bases and J 5 bases; nucleotides not matched to a gene: 6. Germline values: CDR1 SQVTM, CDR2 ANQGSEA. The CDR3 is 13 residues long. The CDR3 DNA is TGCAGCGTTCTGGGCGGGAGGGATGAGACCCAGTACTTC. It yields the protein CSVLGGRDETQYF.

This clonotype turned up a few times. The genes are TRBV9 and TRBJ2-5; TRBD2 is a possible D gene (6 bases). Germline loops: CDR1 SGDLS, CDR2 YYNGEE. This CDR3 is built from 14 residues. V gave up 4 bases and J gave up 4 bases, with 14 bases separating them. CDR3 protein: CASSPRRGRETQYF. CDR3 nucleotides: TGTGCCAGCAGCCCCCGGAGGGGCAGAGAGACCCAGTACTTC.

The rearrangement uses TRBV10-3 and TRBJ2-3; D is ambiguous. Germline assignment: CDR1 ENHRY and CDR2 SYGVKD. Trimming shortened V by 3 bases and J by 6 bases, and 19 bases separated the two germline ends. The CDR3 extends over 16 amino acids. As DNA, the CDR3 is TGTGCCATCAGTGACGGTCAGAGGAAAAGCAGGGATACGCAGTATTTT. Its translation: CAISDGQRKSRDTQYF.

This clonotype came up a few times. The chain has TRBV15 and TRBJ2-1; D gene unclear. The CDR3 loop spans 14 amino acids. In germline, CDR1 is LNHNV, CDR2 YYDKDF (reference sequence). V gave up 1 base and J gave up 6 bases, with 10 bases separating them. Written as DNA, the CDR3 is TGTGCCACCAGCAGAGGAGTTTTGAGCAATGAGCAGTTCTTC. This gives the protein CATSRGVLSNEQFF.

This chain's CDR3 is CASSDTGLGEQYF. The CDR3 bases are TGTGCCAGCAGTGACACAGGGTTAGGGGAGCAGTACTTC. The genes are TRBV25-1 and TRBJ2-7; a possible D gene is TRBD1 (6 bases). V was trimmed by 3 bases and J by 7 bases, leaving 13 bases between them. The CDR3 consists of 13 residues. Germline lookup yields CDR1 MGHDK and CDR2 SYGVNS.

Only a few counts were recorded for this clonotype. The chain recombines TRBV4-1 with TRBJ1-2, with TRBD1 matching over 7 bases. CDR1 and CDR2 from the germline V gene are MGHRA and YSYEKL. The CDR3 is 15 residues long. Unmatched junction bases numbered 7, after V lost 3 bases and J lost 3 bases. CDR3 residues: CASSHHGGTDYGYTF. The CDR3 DNA sequence: TGCGCCAGCAGCCACCACGGCGGGACAGACTATGGCTACACCTTC.

The J gene is TRBJ1-1, the V gene TRBV6-1; D call uncertain. CDR3 size: 13 residues. V lost 2 bases and J 4 bases, leaving 8 bases between the germline ends. Germline CDR1 and CDR2: MNHNS and SASEGT. CDR3 sequence: CASSEPPATEAFF. The DNA for the CDR3 is TGTGCCAGCAGTGAACCGCCTGCCACTGAAGCTTTCTTT.

The V call is TRBV20-1, the J call TRBJ2-1; 7 nucleotides agree with TRBD2. V lost 0 bases and J lost 6; bases outside the gene matches: 5. Per the germline V gene, CDR1 is DFQATT and CDR2 is SNEGSKA (reference sequence). CDR3 length: 14 amino acids. The CDR3 reads CSARDRVAGNEQFF. The CDR3 coding sequence is TGCAGTGCTAGAGATAGGGTAGCGGGCAATGAGCAGTTCTTC.

The CDR3 DNA follows: TGTGCCAGCAGTGGATACTTGGGCCGCCGGGGCTACACCTTC. It yields the protein CASSGYLGRRGYTF. The chain links TRBV25-1 to TRBJ1-2; D gene uncertain. CDR1 MGHDK and CDR2 SYGVNS come from the germline V gene. Trimming removed 4 bases at V and 8 bases at J, with 17 bases between. This CDR3 is 14 amino acids long.

A remark on this clonotype: A much larger clonotype is one base distant, so this may be a read error. The rearrangement links TRBV2 to TRBJ2-3; D is uncertain. Germline V gene sequence: CDR1 SNHLY, CDR2 FYNNEI. The CDR3 totals 9 residues. DNA of the CDR3: TGTGCCAGCAAAGATACGCAGTATTTT. The encoded protein is CASKDTQYF.

The chain uses TRBV13 and TRBJ2-1; unclear D gene. CDR1 is PRHDT and CDR2 is FYEKMQ in the germline V gene (reference sequence). V was pared by 6 bases and J by 9 bases, with 12 bases between. This CDR3 region has 12 residues. The CDR3 DNA reads TGTGCCAGCAGTTCGCGCGCAGGTGAGCAGTTCTTC. It is translated as CASSSRAGEQFF. The entire variable domain, with the rest obtained from reference TRBV13 and TRBJ2-1, is as follows: AAGVIQSPRHLIKEKRETATLKCYPIPRHDTVYWYQQGPGQDPQFLISFYEKMQSDKGSIPDRFSAQQFSDYHSELNMSSLELGDSALYFCASSSRAGEQFFGPGTRLTVL.

This clonotype showed up just a few times. This chain connects TRBV4-2 to TRBJ1-2; 7 bases map to TRBD1. V gave up 3 bases and J gave up 7 bases; unmatched junction bases: 8. CDR1 LGHNA and CDR2 YNFKEQ come from the germline V gene. CDR3 length equals 14 residues. CDR3 loop: CASSHPTGSLGYTF. The CDR3 DNA follows: TGTGCCAGCAGCCACCCGACAGGGTCCCTTGGCTACACCTTC.

This clonotype has ten or more counts. The rearrangement links TRBV9 to TRBJ2-5; possibly TRBD1 for D (5 bases). The CDR3 has 14 residues. The V gene lost 2 bases and the J gene lost 4 bases, with 12 bases spanning the gap. Germline loops: CDR1 SGDLS, CDR2 YYNGEE. CDR3 nucleotide sequence: TGTGCCAGCAGCGTTCCAGGGCCGGTAGAGACCCAGTACTTC. Translating it yields CASSVPGPVETQYF.

This clonotype turned up a few times. CDR3 region: CASSQDTGLGVTEQYF. The CDR3 coding sequence is TGTGCCAGCAGCCAAGATACCGGCCTCGGCGTGACGGAGCAGTACTTC. The chain employs TRBV4-2 and TRBJ2-7, with D hard to call. The CDR3 sequence is 16 residues long. Trimming shortened V by 0 bases and J by 7 bases, and 19 bases separated the two germline ends. Germline CDR1 is LGHNA and CDR2 is YNFKEQ.

This CDR3 reads CASSAPRDGFNYGYTF. CDR3 nucleotide sequence: TGTGCCAGCAGTGCGCCCCGGGACGGCTTTAACTATGGCTACACCTTC. The chain couples TRBV6-1 to TRBJ1-2, with a tentative D call TRBD1 (5 bases). Between the trimmed V and J ends, which lost 4 bases and 1 base, there was a span of 16 bases. Germline CDR1 MNHNS, CDR2 SASEGT. This CDR3 spans 16 amino acids.

The V call is TRBV6-5, the J call TRBJ1-6; D is ambiguous. The germline V gene has CDR1 MNHEY and CDR2 SVGAGI. V was clipped by 5 bases and J by 7 bases, with 12 bases between them. This CDR3 is built from 14 residues. The CDR3 loop reads CASSGTVGNSPLHF. The CDR3 DNA follows: TGTGCCAGCAGTGGCACAGTCGGAAATTCACCCCTCCACTTT.

The gene calls are TRBV20-1 and TRBJ1-5; D gene unclear. CDR1 and CDR2 from the germline V gene are DFQATT and SNEGSKA (reference sequence). The CDR3 has 14 amino acids. Trimming pared 0 bases from V and 2 bases from J, leaving 8 bases between. The CDR3 sequence is CSARDKAGNQPQHF. CDR3 DNA sequence: TGCAGTGCTAGAGATAAGGCGGGCAATCAGCCCCAGCATTTT.